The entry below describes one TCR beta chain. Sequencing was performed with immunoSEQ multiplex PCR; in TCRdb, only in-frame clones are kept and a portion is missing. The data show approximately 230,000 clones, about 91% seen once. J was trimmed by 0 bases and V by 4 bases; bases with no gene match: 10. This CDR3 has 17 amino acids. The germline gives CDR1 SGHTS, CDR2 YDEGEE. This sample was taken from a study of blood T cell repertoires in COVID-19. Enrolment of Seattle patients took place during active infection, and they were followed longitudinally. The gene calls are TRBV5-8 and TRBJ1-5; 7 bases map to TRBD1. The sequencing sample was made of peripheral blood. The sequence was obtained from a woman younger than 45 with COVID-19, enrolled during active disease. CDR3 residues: CASSGGRDSRSNQPQHF. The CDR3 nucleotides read TGTGCCAGCAGCGGCGGCCGGGACAGCCGTAGCAATCAGCCCCAGCATTTT.